These 6 T cell receptor beta chains came from one sample sequenced in a study of OX40 agonist ivuxolimab in advanced cancers. Here immunoSEQ multiplex PCR was the method, and the copy in TCRdb shows in-frame clones only, minus some. The sample includes 75,000 to 90,000 clones, roughly 84% seen only once; the top ten take around 7.5%. The sequencing here drew on CD4+ or CD8+ T cells sorted from blood, taken in a trial of the OX40 agonist ivuxolimab. The receptors stem from an adult with an advanced solid tumor such as melanoma, head and neck, liver or kidney cancer.

The chain recombines TRBV27 with TRBJ2-7; TRBD2 might be the D (5 bases). The germline V gene has CDR1 MNHEY and CDR2 SMNVEV (reference sequence). This CDR3 comprises 12 residues. The ends were cut back, 5 bases at V and 6 bases at J, with 11 bases in the middle. The CDR3 region is CASSPLVGEQYF. CDR3 DNA sequence: TGTGCCAGCAGTCCACTAGTAGGCGAGCAGTACTTC.

The chain uses TRBV7-9 and TRBJ1-2; 9 nucleotides line up with TRBD1. The CDR3 loop spans 15 amino acids. V shed 3 bases, J shed 1 base, and the junction held 3 bases outside the gene matches. The germline gives CDR1 SEHNR, CDR2 FQNEAQ (reference sequence). CDR3 coding DNA: TGTGCCAGCAGCTTCGGGACAGGGTTTAACTATGGCTACACCTTC. Translated: CASSFGTGFNYGYTF. The full variable domain, completed using reference TRBV7-9 and TRBJ1-2, is DTGVSQNPRHKITKRGQNVTFRCDPISEHNRLYWYRQTLGQGPEFLTYFQNEAQLEKSRLLSDRFSAERPKGSFSTLEIQRTEQGDSAMYLCASSFGTGFNYGYTFGSGTRLTVV.

Only one count was recorded for this clone. The rearrangement uses TRBV10-3 and TRBJ1-2; the D gene is possibly TRBD1 (5 bases). In germline, CDR1 is ENHRY, CDR2 SYGVKD. This CDR3 region has 19 residues. V was trimmed by 4 bases and J by 7 bases, leaving 31 bases between them. The CDR3 reads CAISGGLSATEPRSRGYTF. CDR3 DNA: TGTGCCATCAGTGGGGGACTTAGTGCGACCGAACCAAGGAGCCGTGGCTACACCTTC.

This clone was counted ten times or more. This CDR3 fails to terminate in the conserved phenylalanine or tryptophan, so it likely reflects a read error. The DNA is left out, because the CDR3 cannot be placed on it with certainty; the CDR3 is given as TCRdb lists it. This rearrangement joins TRBV15 to TRBJ2-7. Ends included, the CDR3 has 11 residues. Germline CDR1 is LNHNV and CDR2 is YYDKDF (reference sequence). CDR3 sequence: CATSRGKASWD.

V is TRBV9 and J is TRBJ2-3; 15 bases align to TRBD2. With 3 bases clipped from V and 6 bases from J, the junction kept 8 bases outside the gene matches. CDR1 and CDR2 from the germline V gene are SGDLS and YYNGEE. The CDR3 spans 17 residues. The CDR3 nucleotides read TGTGCCAGCAGCGCCGATCCCGGACTAGCGGGGGGGGATACGCAGTATTTT. Translation: CASSADPGLAGGDTQYF.

The J gene is TRBJ2-1, the V gene TRBV2; D call uncertain. The V gene lost 4 bases and the J gene lost 4 bases, with 11 bases spanning the gap. Germline CDR1 and CDR2: SNHLY and FYNNEI. This CDR3 is built from 14 residues. The DNA for the CDR3 is TGTGCCAGCAGTGGTGTTCGTGGTTACAATGAGCAGTTCTTC. This gives the protein CASSGVRGYNEQFF.